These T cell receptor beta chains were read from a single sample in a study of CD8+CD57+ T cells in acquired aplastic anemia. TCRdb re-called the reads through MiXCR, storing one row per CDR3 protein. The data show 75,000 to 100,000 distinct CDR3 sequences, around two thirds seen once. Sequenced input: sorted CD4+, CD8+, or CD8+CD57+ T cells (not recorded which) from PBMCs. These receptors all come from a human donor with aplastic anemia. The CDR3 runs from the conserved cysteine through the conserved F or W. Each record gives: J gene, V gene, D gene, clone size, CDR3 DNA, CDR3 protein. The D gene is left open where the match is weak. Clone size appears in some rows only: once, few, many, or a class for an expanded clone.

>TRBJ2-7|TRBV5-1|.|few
TGCGCCAGCAGCTTGGAGGCTACGGGACTTAGTTACGAGCAGTACTTC
CASSLEATGLSYEQYF
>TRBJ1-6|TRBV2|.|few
TGTGCCAGCAGTGAGATCGGGGCGGCCCTCCACTTT
CASSEIGAALHF
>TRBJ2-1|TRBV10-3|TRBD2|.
TGTGCCATCAGTGGGGGACTAGGTGCATACAATGAGCAGTTCTTC
CAISGGLGAYNEQFF
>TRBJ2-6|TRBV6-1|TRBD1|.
TGTGCCAGCAGCCTGGGACAGGGGAGCGGGGCCAACGTCCTGACTTTC
CASSLGQGSGANVLTF
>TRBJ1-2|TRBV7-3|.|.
TGTGCCAGCAGTGTGTCCGGGGATGGCTACACCTTC
CASSVSGDGYTF
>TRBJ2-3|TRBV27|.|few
TGTGCCAGCAGTTTAGAGGGCGATACGCAGTATTTT
CASSLEGDTQYF
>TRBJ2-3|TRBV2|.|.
TGTGCCAGCAGTGAAGTTGGGACTGCTACGCAGTATTTT
CASSEVGTATQYF
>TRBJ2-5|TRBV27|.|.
TGTGCCAGCAGTGTCCTGTACCAAGAGACCCAGTACTTC
CASSVLYQETQYF
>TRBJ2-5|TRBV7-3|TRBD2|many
TGTGCCAGCAGCTTAGTCCCAGGGACTAGCCAAGAGACCCAGTACTTC
CASSLVPGTSQETQYF
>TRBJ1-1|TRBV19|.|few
TGTGCCAGTAGTCCCGATAGCCTCACCAAAGCTTTCTTT
CASSPDSLTKAFF
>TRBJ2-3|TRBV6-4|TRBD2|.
TGTGCCAGCAGTGGCGGGGGGGCCACAGATACGCAGTATTTT
CASSGGGATDTQYF
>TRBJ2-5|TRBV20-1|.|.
TGCAGTGCTAGAGATGCATTTTGGGAGACCCAGTACTTC
CSARDAFWETQYF
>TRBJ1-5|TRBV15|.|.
TGTGCCACCAGCAGGGGCAGGGGACGCAATCAGCCCCAGCATTTT
CATSRGRGRNQPQHF
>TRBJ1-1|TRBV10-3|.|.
TGTGCCATCAGTCCCTCGCCTTTGAACACTGAAGCTTTCTTT
CAISPSPLNTEAFF
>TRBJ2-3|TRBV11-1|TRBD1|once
TGTGCCAGCAGCGAGCGAGGACAGGGGGCATCAGATACGCAGTATTTT
CASSERGQGASDTQYF
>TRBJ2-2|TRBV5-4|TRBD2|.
TGTGCCAGCAGCTTGCTTGCAGCGGGGGGCAACACCGGGGAGCTGTTTTTT
CASSLLAAGGNTGELFF
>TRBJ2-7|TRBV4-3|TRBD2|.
TGCGCCAGCAGCCAAGCTAGCGGGGGGAGCGAGCAGTACTTC
CASSQASGGSEQYF
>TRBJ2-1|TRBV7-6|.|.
TGTGCCAGCAGCTTGGACAGTACCACCTACAATGAGCAGTTCTTC
CASSLDSTTYNEQFF
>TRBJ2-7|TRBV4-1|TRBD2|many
TGCGCCAGCAGCCAAGATGGTGGGGGGGCCTACGAGCAGTACTTC
CASSQDGGGAYEQYF
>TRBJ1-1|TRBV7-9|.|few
TGTGCCAGCGCTCTTCCTGCGGTGACTGAAGCTTTCTTT
CASALPAVTEAFF
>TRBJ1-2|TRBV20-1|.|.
TGCAGTGCTAGACTGGGACACGCACCCTGGGATGGCTACACCTTC
CSARLGHAPWDGYTF
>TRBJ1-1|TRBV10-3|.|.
TGTGCCAGCTACAGGTCTGGGGATGGCACTGAAGCTTCCTTT
CASYRSGDGTEASF
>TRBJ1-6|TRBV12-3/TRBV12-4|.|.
TGTGCCAGCAGTTTAGCTGAGGGATCACCCCTCCACTTT
CASSLAEGSPLHF
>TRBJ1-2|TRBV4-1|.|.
TGCGCCAGCAGCCAGAGGGTGGAGGGACTCTATGGCTACACCTTC
CASSQRVEGLYGYTF